These T cell receptor beta chains were read from a single sample in a study of cytomegalovirus exposure and HLA in healthy donors. Produced via immunoSEQ multiplex PCR; TCRdb's table is partial and in-frame only. Found here are approximately 60,000 clones, more than 85% of them singletons; the top ten hold around 7%. Sequencing was performed on PBMCs. Receptors originate from a young woman in good health and CMV-seropositive. CDR3s include the opening cysteine and the closing phenylalanine or tryptophan. D genes are given only for firm matches. Not every row has a clone size; where given, it reads once, few, many or a size class.

length,J,V,size,D,CDR3,DNA
14,TRBJ2-2,TRBV10-3,NA,NA,CATVETQGTGELFF,TGTGCCACGGTGGAGACGCAGGGAACCGGGGAGCTGTTTTTT
12,TRBJ2-2,TRBV19,NA,NA,CASHFRAGELFF,TGTGCCAGTCATTTTCGAGCCGGGGAGCTGTTTTTT
13,TRBJ2-1,TRBV6-4,NA,TRBD2,CASSAREGNEQFF,TGTGCCAGCAGTGCGCGGGAGGGCAATGAGCAGTTCTTC
14,TRBJ2-1,TRBV7-9,NA,TRBD1,CASTSGTADNEQFF,TGTGCCAGCACTTCCGGGACAGCTGACAATGAGCAGTTCTTC
16,TRBJ2-1,TRBV6-5,NA,TRBD2,CASRYPPGLAGDEQFF,TGTGCCAGCAGGTACCCCCCGGGACTAGCGGGAGATGAGCAGTTCTTC
13,TRBJ2-7,TRBV6-1,NA,NA,CASSAGNPYEQYF,TGTGCCAGCAGTGCCGGGAACCCCTACGAGCAGTACTTC
12,TRBJ1-1,TRBV30,NA,TRBD1,CAWSGSDRVGFF,TGTGCCTGGAGTGGGTCGGACAGGGTTGGTTTCTTT
17,TRBJ2-1,TRBV11-2,NA,TRBD2,CASSLGPSGGLYNEQFF,TGTGCCAGCAGCTTAGGGCCTAGCGGGGGGCTCTACAATGAGCAGTTCTTC
14,TRBJ2-3,TRBV7-3,NA,NA,CASSKGSRGDTQYF,TGTGCCAGCAGCAAAGGGAGTCGGGGAGATACGCAGTATTTT
15,TRBJ1-4,TRBV7-6,NA,TRBD1,CASSTYRGLNEKLFF,TGTGCCAGCAGTACGTACAGGGGGCTTAATGAAAAACTGTTTTTT
15,TRBJ2-3,TRBV5-6,NA,NA,CASTPTGGATDTQYF,TGTGCCAGCACCCCCACGGGGGGCGCCACAGATACGCAGTATTTT
13,TRBJ1-1,TRBV5-1,NA,NA,CASSFQGGTEAFF,TGCGCCAGCAGCTTTCAAGGGGGCACTGAAGCTTTCTTT
15,TRBJ1-4,TRBV28,NA,NA,CASSLGGGSREKLFF,TGTGCCAGCAGTTTGGGGGGAGGGAGTCGGGAAAAACTGTTTTTT
12,TRBJ1-5,TRBV7-9,NA,TRBD1,CATGQGNQPQHF,TGTGCCACCGGACAGGGCAATCAGCCCCAGCATTTT
15,TRBJ2-7,TRBV10-2,NA,TRBD2,CASSESSGIMDEQYF,TGCGCCAGCAGTGAGTCCAGCGGGATCATGGACGAGCAGTACTTC
14,TRBJ1-4,TRBV5-6,NA,NA,CASSLEHRNEKLFF,TGTGCCAGCAGCTTGGAACACCGAAATGAAAAACTGTTTTTT
13,TRBJ2-3,TRBV5-6,NA,NA,CASSVDRTDTQYF,TGTGCCAGCAGCGTGGACAGAACAGATACGCAGTATTTT
14,TRBJ2-5,TRBV2,NA,TRBD2,CASSDLRGQETQYF,TGTGCCAGCAGTGATCTGCGGGGGCAAGAGACCCAGTACTTC
14,TRBJ1-2,TRBV19,NA,TRBD1,CASIPTRQGNGYTF,TGTGCCAGTATTCCAACCCGACAGGGGAATGGCTACACCTTC
12,TRBJ2-7,TRBV5-1,NA,NA,CASSQWGYEQYF,TGCGCCAGCAGCCAATGGGGCTACGAGCAGTACTTC
18,TRBJ2-3,TRBV5-5,NA,NA,CASSRITGPAGSTDTQYF,TGTGCCAGCAGCCGCATAACGGGCCCTGCGGGCTCTACAGATACGCAGTATTTT
14,TRBJ1-2,TRBV4-1,NA,NA,CASSQAGGDYGYTF,TGCGCCAGCAGCCAAGCCGGGGGGGACTATGGCTACACCTTC
20,TRBJ2-1,TRBV15,NA,TRBD2,CATASVNLSTWTSGRNEQFF,TGTGCCACCGCCTCGGTAAATCTTAGCACCTGGACTAGCGGCCGGAATGAGCAGTTCTTC
15,TRBJ2-2,TRBV7-6,NA,TRBD1,CASSPGTGFSGELFF,TGTGCCAGCAGCCCCGGGACAGGGTTTTCCGGGGAGCTGTTTTTT
15,TRBJ2-3,TRBV9,once,TRBD2,CASTDPGLEVDTQYF,TGTGCCAGCACCGACCCGGGACTAGAGGTAGATACGCAGTATTTT
14,TRBJ1-4,TRBV11-2,NA,TRBD1,CASSLDRQREKLFF,TGTGCCAGCAGCTTGGACAGGCAGCGGGAAAAACTGTTTTTT
14,TRBJ2-7,TRBV27,NA,NA,CASSFAGTAYEQYF,TGTGCCAGCAGTTTTGCAGGAACAGCCTACGAGCAGTACTTC
14,TRBJ2-7,TRBV28,NA,NA,CASRGAAFSYEQYF,TGTGCCAGCCGGGGGGCAGCTTTCTCCTACGAGCAGTACTTC
12,TRBJ1-2,TRBV6-1,NA,NA,CASSPQGYGYTF,TGTGCCAGCAGTCCACAGGGATATGGCTACACCTTC
13,TRBJ1-5,TRBV2,few,TRBD1,CASRGTGNQPQHF,TGTGCCAGCAGGGGGACAGGAAATCAGCCCCAGCATTTT
14,TRBJ2-6,TRBV7-3,NA,NA,CASSSQLGANVLTF,TGTGCCAGCAGCTCACAGTTAGGGGCCAACGTCCTGACTTTC
15,TRBJ1-3,TRBV25-1,NA,TRBD1,CASSRPQGLGNTIYF,TGTGCCAGCAGTCGGCCACAGGGGCTTGGAAACACCATATATTTT
14,TRBJ2-2,TRBV5-1,NA,TRBD2,CASSPRRGGGELFF,TGCGCCAGCAGCCCGCGACGGGGGGGCGGGGAGCTGTTTTTT
13,TRBJ1-1,TRBV2,NA,NA,CASSASRGGEAFF,TGTGCCAGCAGTGCGAGCCGCGGCGGTGAAGCTTTCTTT
15,TRBJ1-1,TRBV10-2,NA,NA,CASSERPGLGTEAFF,TGCGCCAGCAGTGAGCGGCCAGGGCTGGGTACTGAAGCTTTCTTT
13,TRBJ2-1,TRBV30,NA,NA,CAWEDSGIDEQFF,TGTGCCTGGGAGGACTCGGGGATCGATGAGCAGTTCTTC
13,TRBJ2-5,TRBV5-1,NA,NA,CASSLVDQETQYF,TGCGCCAGCAGCTTGGTAGACCAAGAGACCCAGTACTTC
14,TRBJ2-3,TRBV2,NA,TRBD1,CASRRDRVTNTQYF,TGTGCCAGCAGACGGGACAGGGTGACGAATACGCAGTATTTT
16,TRBJ2-2,TRBV18,once,TRBD1,CASSPRRDRDTGELFF,TGTGCCAGCTCACCTCGCAGGGACAGGGACACCGGGGAGCTGTTTTTT
15,TRBJ2-1,TRBV7-9,NA,TRBD1,CASSWGQGAWNEQFF,TGTGCCAGCTCCTGGGGGCAGGGGGCTTGGAATGAGCAGTTCTTC
15,TRBJ2-1,TRBV29-1,NA,NA,CSSTHPSVGYNEQFF,TGCAGCTCCACTCACCCTAGCGTTGGGTACAATGAGCAGTTCTTC
13,TRBJ1-2,TRBV28,few,NA,CASSLGRMGDKAF,TGTGCCAGCAGTCTTGGTCGGATGGGCGATAAAGCTTTC
13,TRBJ1-2,TRBV5-1,NA,NA,CASSLAAAYGYTF,TGCGCCAGCAGCTTGGCTGCGGCTTATGGCTACACCTTC
15,TRBJ2-7,TRBV11-2,NA,TRBD1,CASSLVVQGAYEQYF,TGTGCCAGCAGCTTAGTCGTGCAGGGGGCCTACGAGCAGTACTTC
16,TRBJ1-3,TRBV6-5,NA,NA,CASSYSTGYSGNTIYF,TGTGCCAGCAGTTACTCGACGGGTTACTCTGGAAACACCATATATTTT
16,TRBJ1-4,TRBV30,once,NA,CAWSAGGSATNEKLFF,TGTGCCTGGAGCGCCGGAGGGTCAGCAACTAATGAAAAACTGTTTTTT